The clone carrying this T cell receptor beta chain came up a few times. Its antigen is not identified. This entry is derived from a study of cytomegalovirus exposure and HLA in healthy donors. For the study at large: Inside one of the first data releases sat 80 million to 95 million unique TCRs taken from HLA-typed donors. Regarding the study as a whole: 150 to 200 TCR beta chains were listed as cytomegalovirus-associated.

Amplification used 60 Vbeta primers and 13 Jbeta primers. Some clones are missing from TCRdb's copy, which holds only in-frame ones; the method was immunoSEQ multiplex PCR. The table shows about 180,000 clones, with roughly 85% occurring only once. From germline, CDR1 is SEHNR and CDR2 FQNEAQ (reference sequence). The V gene lost 4 bases and the J gene lost 0 bases, with 9 bases spanning the gap. CDR3 length: 15 amino acids. This rearrangement joins TRBV7-9 to TRBJ1-4; D unresolved. The receptor comes from a boy aged 2 to 10 in good health and CMV-seronegative. Sequencing was carried out using PBMCs. The CDR3 DNA sequence: TGTGCCAGCAGCTCTAACGTTGCAACTAATGAAAAACTGTTTTTT. This gives the protein CASSSNVATNEKLFF.